The clone carrying this T cell receptor beta chain was observed many times. The data derive from a study of neurological immune-mediated disorders. MiXCR, applied by TCRdb to the 5' RACE reads, yields one record per CDR3 protein. Here the sample spans tens of thousands of distinct CDR3 sequences, approximately 4% being singletons. From 2 million PBMCs stored at -80 C, the unsorted libraries were generated. The CDR3 totals 18 residues. V gave up 4 bases and J gave up 3 bases; unmatched junction bases: 7. CDR1 and CDR2 (germline): SGHRS, YFSETQ. Sequenced: PBMCs. This clonotype was obtained from a woman in her fifties or sixties with multiple sclerosis. The rearrangement links TRBV5-1 to TRBJ2-2; 15 nucleotides line up with TRBD2. This chain's CDR3 is CASSPGLAGGRYTGELFF. The CDR3 nucleotides read TGCGCCAGCAGCCCCGGACTAGCGGGGGGGCGGTACACCGGGGAGCTGTTTTTT.